This T cell receptor (beta chain) came from a study of CD8+CD57+ T cells in acquired aplastic anemia. Study findings and constraints: In common between the patients and the controls were around 29 CD8+ CDR3 sequences.

Investigators profiled TCR beta VDJ and CDR3 from genomic DNA template. One entry per CDR3 protein results from TCRdb running MiXCR on the reads. The sample yields about 190,000 distinct CDR3 sequences, 48% seen once. CDR3 size: 15 residues. V dropped 7 bases and J dropped 1; count of bases not matched to a gene: 8. As concerns this clonotype: As yet, its antigen is unknown.

Flow cytometry had shown expanded CD8+CD57+ cells in the patients chosen for sequencing. No patient had been given any therapy when blood was sampled. Specimen: sorted CD4+, CD8+, or CD8+CD57+ T cells (not recorded which) from PBMCs. This receptor was identified in a human donor with aplastic anemia. The chain is built from TRBV12-3 or TRBV12-4 and TRBJ1-2, with 8 positions matching TRBD1. The CDR3 region has the DNA TGTGCCAGCACCCTAAGACAGGGGCTTAACTATGGCTACACCTTC. Protein product: CASTLRQGLNYGYTF.